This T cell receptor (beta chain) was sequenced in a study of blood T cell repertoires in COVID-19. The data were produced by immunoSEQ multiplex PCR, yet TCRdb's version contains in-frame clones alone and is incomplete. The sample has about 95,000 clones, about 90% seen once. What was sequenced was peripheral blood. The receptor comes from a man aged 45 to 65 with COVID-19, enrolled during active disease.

CDR3: CASSTNRDRYNEQFF. CDR3 DNA sequence: TGTGCCAGCAGTACCAACCGGGACAGGTACAATGAGCAGTTCTTC. The V gene is TRBV27, the J gene TRBJ2-1, with 8 bases that match TRBD1. J was trimmed by 4 bases and V by 5 bases; bases with no gene match: 7. There are 15 residues in the CDR3. Germline V lookup: CDR1 MNHEY, CDR2 SMNVEV (reference sequence).